This T cell receptor beta chain was observed in a study of T-cell reconstitution after alpha-beta-depleted transplantation in children. This clonotype has ten or more counts. What it recognizes is unknown. A library of TCRbeta sequences, prepared with unique molecular identifiers, was generated. TCRdb re-analysed the PCR reads in MiXCR, keeping a single row per CDR3 protein. This table holds some 450,000 distinct CDR3 sequences, roughly two fifths found once. General study points: T-cell counts and diversity at one year post-transplant came mainly from newly produced T cells. The origin of alpha-beta T cells about two months after transplant was reportedly several hundred expanded graft clones. In some patients, recipient T cells and intrathymic progenitors surviving conditioning explained high day-60 diversity.

CDR3 size: 13 residues. V was cut by 5 bases and J by 10 bases, with 15 bases left in between. The germline CDR1 and CDR2 sequences are MDHEN and SYDVKM. The starting material was PBMCs, obtained before TCRalphabeta/CD19-depleted stem cell transplant. The chain is built from TRBV28 and TRBJ2-1; no definite D call. The receptor was isolated from a girl aged 2 to 10 with aplastic anemia, due to receive a stem cell transplant. CDR3 nucleotides: TGTGCCAGCAGTGATGGAGTCGGACGAGAGCAGTTCTTC. Protein: CASSDGVGREQFF.